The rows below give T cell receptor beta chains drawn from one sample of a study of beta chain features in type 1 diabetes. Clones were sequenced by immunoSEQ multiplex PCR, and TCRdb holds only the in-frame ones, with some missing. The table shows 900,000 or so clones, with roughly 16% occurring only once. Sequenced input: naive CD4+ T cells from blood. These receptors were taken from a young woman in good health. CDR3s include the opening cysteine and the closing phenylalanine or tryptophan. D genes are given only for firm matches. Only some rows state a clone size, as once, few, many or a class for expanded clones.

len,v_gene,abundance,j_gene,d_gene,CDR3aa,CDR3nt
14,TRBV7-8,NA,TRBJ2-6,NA,CASSLSSGANVLTF,TGTGCCAGCAGCTTAAGTTCCGGGGCCAACGTCCTGACTTTC
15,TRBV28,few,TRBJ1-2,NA,CASSPSPGTGYGYTF,TGTGCCAGCAGTCCCAGCCCCGGGACGGGCTATGGCTACACCTTC
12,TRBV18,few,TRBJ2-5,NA,CASSPKQETQYF,TGTGCCAGCTCACCGAAGCAAGAGACCCAGTACTTC
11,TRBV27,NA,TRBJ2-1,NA,CASSPRRVLFF,TGTGCCAGCAGCCCACGGAGAGTCTTGTTCTTC
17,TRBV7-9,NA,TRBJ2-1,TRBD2,CASSLSQGSGSRNEQFF,TGTGCCAGCAGCTTATCCCAGGGTAGCGGGAGTCGCAATGAGCAGTTCTTC
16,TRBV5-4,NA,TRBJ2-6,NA,CASSLDRSIGANVLTF,TGCGCCAGCAGCCTAGACAGGTCTATCGGGGCCAACGTCCTGACTTTC
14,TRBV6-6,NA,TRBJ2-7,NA,CASTKEGGFYEQYF,TGTGCCAGCACGAAGGAAGGCGGCTTCTACGAGCAGTACTTC
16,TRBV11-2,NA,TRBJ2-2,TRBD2,CADSSLERGNTGELFF,TGTGCCGATAGCTCCCTGGAGCGGGGGAACACCGGGGAGCTGTTTTTT
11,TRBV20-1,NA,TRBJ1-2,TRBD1,CSVDREYGYTF,TGCAGTGTAGACAGGGAGTATGGCTACACCTTC
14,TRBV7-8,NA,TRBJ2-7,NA,CASSPGRQTYEQYF,TGTGCCAGCAGCCCGGGACGCCAGACCTACGAGCAGTACTTC
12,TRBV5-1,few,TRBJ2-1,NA,CASSLQRTGWFF,TGCGCCAGCAGCTTACAGAGAACAGGGTGGTTCTTC
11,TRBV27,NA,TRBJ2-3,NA,CASTFYDTQYF,TGTGCCAGCACATTCTACGATACGCAGTATTTT
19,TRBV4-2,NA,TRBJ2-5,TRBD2,CASSQDLGGSLAPRETQYF,TGTGCCAGCAGCCAAGATCTCGGGGGGTCACTAGCTCCAAGGGAGACCCAGTACTTC
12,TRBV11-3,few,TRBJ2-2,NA,CASSRSTGELFF,TGTGCCAGCAGCAGGAGCACCGGGGAGCTGTTTTTT
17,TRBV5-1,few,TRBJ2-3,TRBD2,CASSLGSSGRTTDTQYF,TGCGCCAGCAGCTTGGGCTCTAGCGGGAGGACCACAGATACGCAGTATTTT
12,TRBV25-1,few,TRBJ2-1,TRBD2,CASSPTSGRAFF,TGTGCCAGCAGTCCAACTAGCGGGAGGGCTTTCTTC
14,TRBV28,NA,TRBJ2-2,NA,CASSLGGLGGELFF,TGTGCCAGCAGTTTGGGGGGTTTGGGCGGGGAGCTGTTTTTT
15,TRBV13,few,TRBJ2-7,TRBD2,CASSKHSGSSYEQYF,TGTGCCAGCAGCAAACATAGCGGGAGCTCCTACGAGCAGTACTTC
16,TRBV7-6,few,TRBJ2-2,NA,CASSRGTVGYTGELFF,TGTGCCAGCAGCCGCGGGACCGTAGGGTACACCGGGGAGCTGTTTTTT
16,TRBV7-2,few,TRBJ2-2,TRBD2,CASSHGGAGMAGELFF,TGTGCCAGCAGCCACGGGGGGGCGGGCATGGCCGGGGAGCTGTTTTTT
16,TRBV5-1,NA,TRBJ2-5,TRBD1,CASSLVGTDSGETQYF,TGCGCCAGCAGCTTGGTAGGGACAGATTCGGGAGAGACCCAGTACTTC
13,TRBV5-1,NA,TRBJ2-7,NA,CASRDGNSYEQYF,TGCGCCAGCAGGGACGGAAACTCCTACGAGCAGTACTTC
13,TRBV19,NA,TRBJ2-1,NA,CASSSGTNNEQFF,TGTGCCAGTAGTAGCGGGACAAACAATGAGCAGTTCTTC
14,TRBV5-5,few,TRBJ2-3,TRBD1,CASSLGQGLDTQYF,TGTGCCAGCAGCTTGGGACAGGGGTTAGATACGCAGTATTTT
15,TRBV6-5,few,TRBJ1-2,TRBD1,CASSRQGVNPYGYTF,TGTGCCAGCAGCCGACAGGGGGTTAATCCCTATGGCTACACCTTC
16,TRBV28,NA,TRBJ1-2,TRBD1,CASSPGGQVSGYGYTF,TGTGCCAGCAGCCCCGGGGGACAGGTTTCGGGCTATGGCTACACCTTC
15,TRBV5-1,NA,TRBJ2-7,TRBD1,CASSMGQGHSYEQYF,TGCGCCAGCAGCATGGGACAGGGGCACTCCTACGAGCAGTACTTC
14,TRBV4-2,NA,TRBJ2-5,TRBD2,CASSQELAGETQYF,TGTGCCAGCAGCCAAGAACTAGCGGGCGAGACCCAGTACTTC
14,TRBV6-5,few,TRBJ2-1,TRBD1,CASRGDRAYNEQFF,TGTGCCAGCAGGGGGGACAGGGCGTACAATGAGCAGTTCTTC
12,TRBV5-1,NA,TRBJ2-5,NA,CASSSGVETQYF,TGCGCCAGCAGCTCCGGGGTGGAGACCCAGTACTTC
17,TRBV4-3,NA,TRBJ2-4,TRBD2,CASSQAWRESTKNIQYF,TGCGCCAGCAGCCAAGCGTGGCGGGAGAGTACCAAAAACATTCAGTACTTC
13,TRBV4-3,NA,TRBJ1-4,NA,CASSQEVGVKLFF,TGCGCCAGCAGCCAAGAGGTGGGGGTAAAACTGTTTTTT
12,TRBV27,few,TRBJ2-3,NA,CASRTLTDTQYF,TGTGCCAGCAGAACTCTCACAGATACGCAGTATTTT
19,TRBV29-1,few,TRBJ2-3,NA,CSVGPGRAVPSTSTDTQYF,TGCAGCGTTGGGCCGGGGCGAGCGGTCCCGTCCACTAGCACAGATACGCAGTATTTT
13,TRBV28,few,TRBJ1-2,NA,CASSWGGGYGYTF,TGTGCCAGCAGTTGGGGGGGCGGTTATGGCTACACCTTC
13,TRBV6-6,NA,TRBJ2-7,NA,CASSRDSHYEQYF,TGTGCCAGCAGTAGGGACTCCCACTACGAGCAGTACTTC
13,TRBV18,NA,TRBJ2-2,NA,CASSTENTGELFF,TGTGCCAGCTCAACAGAAAACACCGGGGAGCTGTTTTTT
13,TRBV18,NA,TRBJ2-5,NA,CASSMQGQETQYF,TGTGCCAGCTCAATGCAGGGACAAGAGACCCAGTACTTC
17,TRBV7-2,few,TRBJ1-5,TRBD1,CASSLVGTGYSNQPQHF,TGTGCCAGCAGCTTAGTGGGGACAGGTTATAGCAATCAGCCCCAGCATTTT
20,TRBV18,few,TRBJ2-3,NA,CASSPPESGTLTSGTDTQYF,TGTGCCAGCTCACCACCGGAAAGTGGGACACTTACTAGCGGCACAGATACGCAGTATTTT
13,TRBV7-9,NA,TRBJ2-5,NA,CASSLGRKETQYF,TGTGCCAGCAGCTTGGGGAGGAAAGAGACCCAGTACTTC
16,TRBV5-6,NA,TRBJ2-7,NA,CASSINGGARLYEQYF,TGTGCCAGCAGTATTAACGGTGGCGCGCGCCTCTACGAGCAGTACTTC
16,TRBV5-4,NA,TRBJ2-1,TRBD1,CASTNRQGASINEQFF,TGTGCCAGCACCAACCGACAGGGGGCTAGCATCAATGAGCAGTTCTTC
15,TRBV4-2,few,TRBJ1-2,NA,CASSQDPGRRYGYTF,TGTGCCAGCAGCCAAGATCCCGGACGGAGATATGGCTACACCTTC
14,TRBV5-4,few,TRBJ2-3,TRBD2,CASSSGGSTDTQYF,TGTGCCAGCAGCTCGGGGGGTAGCACAGATACGCAGTATTTT
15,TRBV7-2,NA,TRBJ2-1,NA,CASSLGLMSFNEQFF,TGTGCCAGCAGCTTGGGACTGATGAGTTTTAATGAGCAGTTCTTC
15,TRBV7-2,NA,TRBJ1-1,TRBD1,CASSSSTGAWTEAFF,TGTGCCAGCAGCTCCAGTACAGGGGCGTGGACTGAAGCTTTCTTT
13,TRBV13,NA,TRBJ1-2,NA,CASSLGQNYGYTF,TGTGCCAGCAGCTTAGGACAGAACTATGGCTACACCTTC
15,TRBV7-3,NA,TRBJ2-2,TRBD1,CASSGTGANTGELFF,TGTGCCAGCAGCGGGACAGGCGCGAACACCGGGGAGCTGTTTTTT
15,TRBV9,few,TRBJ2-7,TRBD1,CASSPRNRGTYEQYF,TGTGCCAGCAGCCCGAGGAACAGGGGCACATACGAGCAGTACTTC
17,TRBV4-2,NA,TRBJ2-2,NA,CASSRKTGTANTGELFF,TGTGCCAGCAGCCGTAAAACCGGGACCGCGAACACCGGGGAGCTGTTTTTT
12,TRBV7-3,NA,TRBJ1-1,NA,CASSAADTEAFF,TGTGCCAGCAGCGCAGCGGACACTGAAGCTTTCTTT
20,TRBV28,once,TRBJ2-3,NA,CASSMPDSSWRGTHTDTQYF,TGTGCCAGCAGTATGCCGGACAGCTCTTGGAGAGGTACGCACACAGATACGCAGTATTTT
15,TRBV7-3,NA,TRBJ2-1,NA,CASSALPGVRNEQFF,TGTGCCAGCAGCGCATTACCGGGAGTACGGAATGAGCAGTTCTTC
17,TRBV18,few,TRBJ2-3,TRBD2,CASSPLPVAGIRDTQYF,TGTGCCAGCTCACCGCTACCTGTAGCGGGGATACGAGATACGCAGTATTTT
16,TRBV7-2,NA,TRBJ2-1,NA,CASSLMWDPSYNEQFF,TGTGCCAGCAGCTTAATGTGGGACCCCTCCTACAATGAGCAGTTCTTC
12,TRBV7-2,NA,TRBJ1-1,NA,CASSLSGERAFF,TGTGCCAGCAGCCTTTCAGGGGAAAGGGCTTTCTTT